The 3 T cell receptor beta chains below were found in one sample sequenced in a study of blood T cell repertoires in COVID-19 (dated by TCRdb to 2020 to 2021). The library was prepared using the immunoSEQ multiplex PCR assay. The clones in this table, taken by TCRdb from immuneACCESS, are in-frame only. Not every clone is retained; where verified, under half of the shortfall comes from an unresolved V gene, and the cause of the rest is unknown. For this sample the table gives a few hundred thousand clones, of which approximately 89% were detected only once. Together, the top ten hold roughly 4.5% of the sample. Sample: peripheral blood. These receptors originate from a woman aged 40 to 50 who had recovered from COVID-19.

The CDR3 nucleotides are TGTGCCTGGAGTCCGGCCCTCGGGGGAAATGGCTACACCTTC. Translated: CAWSPALGGNGYTF. V gene TRBV30 combines with J gene TRBJ1-2, with a possible D match to TRBD1 (5 bases). The germline V and J ends were trimmed by 2 bases and 6 bases, with 16 bases remaining between them. This CDR3 region has 14 residues. Germline lookup yields CDR1 GTSNPN and CDR2 SVGIG (reference sequence).

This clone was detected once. The CDR3 is CASSLRGNRQETQYF. In DNA, the CDR3 is TGCGCCAGCAGCCTCAGGGGTAATCGTCAAGAGACCCAGTACTTC. The chain links TRBV5-1 to TRBJ2-5; tentative D call: TRBD1 (6 bases). V lost 4 bases and J 2 bases, leaving 15 bases between the germline ends. There are 15 residues in the CDR3. Looked up from germline, CDR1 is SGHRS and CDR2 is YFSETQ.

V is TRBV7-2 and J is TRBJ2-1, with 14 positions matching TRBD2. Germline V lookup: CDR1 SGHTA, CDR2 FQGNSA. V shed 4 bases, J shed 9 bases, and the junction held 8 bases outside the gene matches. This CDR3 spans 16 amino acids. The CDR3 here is CASSSRGLAGAREQFF. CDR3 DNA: TGTGCCAGCAGCTCCCGGGGACTAGCGGGAGCCCGTGAGCAGTTCTTC.